The present entry profiles one T cell receptor beta chain with its context. This sample is drawn from a study of cytomegalovirus exposure and HLA in healthy donors. PCR was performed using 60 Vbeta and 13 Jbeta primers. Sequencing was performed with immunoSEQ multiplex PCR; in TCRdb, only in-frame clones are kept and a portion is missing. The table includes 250,000 to 300,000 clones, roughly 86% detected once. The germline gives CDR1 SNHLY, CDR2 FYNNEI. The CDR3 has 18 residues. V lost 6 bases and J lost 6, with 28 bases in between. Sample: PBMCs. V is TRBV2 and J is TRBJ2-3; TRBD1 might be the D (5 bases). This TCR was sampled from a woman in her 40s in good health and CMV-seropositive. Here the CDR3 reads CASSAPSSDSPRADTQYF. CDR3 DNA sequence: TGTGCCAGCAGCGCCCCTTCCTCAGACTCCCCCAGGGCGGATACGCAGTATTTT.